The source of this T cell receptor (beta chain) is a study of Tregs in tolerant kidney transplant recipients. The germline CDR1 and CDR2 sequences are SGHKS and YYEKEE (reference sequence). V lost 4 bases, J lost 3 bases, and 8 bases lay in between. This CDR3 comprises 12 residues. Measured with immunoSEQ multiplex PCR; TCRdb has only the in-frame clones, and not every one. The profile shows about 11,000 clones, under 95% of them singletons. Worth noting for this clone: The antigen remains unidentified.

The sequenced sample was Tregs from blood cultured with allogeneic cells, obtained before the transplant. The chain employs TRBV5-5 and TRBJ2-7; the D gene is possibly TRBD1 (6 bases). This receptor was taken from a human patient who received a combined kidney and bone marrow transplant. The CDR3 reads CASSRTVYEQYF. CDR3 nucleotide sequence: TGTGCCAGCAGCCGGACAGTCTACGAGCAGTACTTC.